The 17 T cell receptor beta chains given below trace back to one sample, sequenced in a study of CD8 T cells in ankylosing spondylitis. TCRdb fed the 5' RACE reads into MiXCR, producing one record per CDR3 protein. Found here are around 150,000 distinct CDR3 sequences, 44% of them singletons; the top ten hold approximately 14%. The sample comprised synovial fluid, either unsorted or a sorted T cell fraction (not recorded which). The receptors here all came from a male donor with ankylosing spondylitis.

This clonotype has more than one count but fewer than ten. This chain links TRBV12-3 or TRBV12-4 with TRBJ2-3; 7 bases agree with TRBD2. The CDR3 sequence is 13 residues long. Trimming took 5 bases from V and 6 from J; bases not matched to a gene: 5. Here the CDR3 reads CASSKRGDDTQYF. CDR3 coding DNA: TGTGCCAGCAGTAAACGGGGGGACGATACGCAGTATTTT.

The V gene is TRBV5-4, the J gene TRBJ1-1; D may be TRBD1 (5 bases). This CDR3 region has 19 residues. Germline CDR1 and CDR2: SGHNT and YYREEE (reference sequence). Trimming removed 1 base at V and 1 base at J, with 23 bases between. CDR3 sequence: CASSLLMDKGFFRNTEAFF. In nucleotides, the CDR3 is TGTGCCAGCAGCTTGCTGATGGACAAGGGCTTTTTCCGGAACACTGAAGCTTTCTTT.

The genes are TRBV28 and TRBJ2-7, with D possibly being TRBD2 (6 bases). V was shortened by 10 bases and J by 6 bases, with 13 bases between the two germline ends. Germline V gene data show CDR1 as MDHEN and CDR2 as SYDVKM. This CDR3 region has 11 residues. In nucleotides, the CDR3 is TGTGCCAACGGGGTCGGGGGCGAGCAGTACTTC. It specifies CANGVGGEQYF.

This clonotype was found a few times. The chain carries TRBV6-1 and TRBJ1-1; no clear D. V was clipped by 2 bases and J by 7 bases, with 14 bases between them. CDR3 length: 14 amino acids. The germline V gene has CDR1 MNHNS and CDR2 SASEGT. The CDR3 DNA sequence: TGTGCCAGCAGTGAATTTATGGGTTTTGATGAAGCTTTCTTT. Its translation is CASSEFMGFDEAFF.

The V call is TRBV28, the J call TRBJ1-3; 9 bases match TRBD1. Trimming at V came to 4 bases and at J to 0 bases, leaving 7 bases not matched to a gene. The germline V gene has CDR1 MDHEN and CDR2 SYDVKM. CDR3 length equals 17 residues. The CDR3 coding sequence is TGTGCCAGCAGTTCCCGGACAGGGGTCAGCTCTGGAAACACCATATATTTT. Its translation: CASSSRTGVSSGNTIYF.

This chain uses TRBV6-6 with TRBJ1-2, with 7 bases that match TRBD1. CDR3 length equals 13 residues. Germline values: CDR1 MNHNY, CDR2 SVGAGI (reference sequence). The J segment lost 8 bases and the V segment lost 6 bases, leaving 9 bases of the junction unmatched. The CDR3 nucleotides read TGTGCCAGCAGCTCCGACACAGGGGTCGGCTACACCTTC. It translates to CASSSDTGVGYTF.

This chain connects TRBV7-9 to TRBJ2-1; no definite D call. The CDR3 runs to 14 residues. V gave up 1 base and J gave up 2 bases, with 6 bases separating them. Germline-derived CDR1 and CDR2 are SEHNR and FQNEAQ (reference sequence). Written as DNA, the CDR3 is TGTGCCAGCAGCTTAGGCCCCACCTACAATGAGCAGTTCTTC. Translating it yields CASSLGPTYNEQFF.

The V call is TRBV6-1, the J call TRBJ2-7; 9 bases are a match to TRBD2. This CDR3 comprises 15 residues. The J segment lost 4 bases and the V segment lost 6 bases, leaving 10 bases of the junction unmatched. CDR1 MNHNS and CDR2 SASEGT come from the germline V gene. CDR3 protein: CASRVTRLAGYEQYF. CDR3 DNA: TGTGCCAGCAGAGTTACACGCCTAGCGGGGTACGAGCAGTACTTC.

In DNA form, the CDR3 reads TGTGCCAGCAGCTCAGGGGTGAACTACAATGAGCAGTTCTTC. This encodes CASSSGVNYNEQFF. The V call is TRBV5-5, the J call TRBJ2-1; TRBD1 might be the D (6 bases). The V end lost 3 bases, the J end lost 3 bases, and 10 bases lay between the germline ends. The CDR3 sequence is 14 residues long. CDR1 and CDR2 (germline): SGHKS, YYEKEE (reference sequence).

This clonotype was counted between two and nine times. The chain recombines TRBV2 with TRBJ2-3; TRBD2 is a possible D gene (6 bases). The CDR3 is 13 amino acids. Between the trimmed V and J ends, which lost 8 bases and 1 base, there was a span of 10 bases. Germline-derived CDR1 and CDR2 are SNHLY and FYNNEI. CDR3 nucleotides: TGTGCCAGCCGGGAGCTCGGCACAGATACGCAGTATTTT. Its protein product is CASRELGTDTQYF.

This clonotype came up a few times. The V and J genes are TRBV12-3 or TRBV12-4 and TRBJ2-5; D remains unclear. This CDR3 is built from 13 residues. V lost 3 bases and J 4 bases, leaving 9 bases between the germline ends. CDR3 region: CASSFGWRETQYF. The CDR3 nucleotides are TGTGCCAGCAGTTTCGGCTGGCGAGAGACCCAGTACTTC.

This chain connects TRBV28 to TRBJ2-1; 9 bases match TRBD1. The ends lost 5 bases at V and 1 base at J; junction bases unmatched: 9. Germline values: CDR1 MDHEN, CDR2 SYDVKM. The CDR3 extends over 17 amino acids. This CDR3 reads CASSPAWDRASYNEQFF. DNA of the CDR3: TGTGCCAGCAGTCCAGCCTGGGACAGGGCATCCTACAATGAGCAGTTCTTC. The variable domain in full, with the rest retrieved from reference TRBV28 and TRBJ2-1, is DVKVTQSSRYLVKRTGEKVFLECVQDMDHENMFWYRQDPGLGLRLIYFSYDVKMKEKGDIPEGYSVSREKKERFSLILESASTNQTSMYLCASSPAWDRASYNEQFFGPGTRLTVL.

This rearrangement joins TRBV6-2 or TRBV6-3 to TRBJ1-1; D may be TRBD1 (6 bases). Trimming stripped 7 bases from V and 0 bases from J, with 12 bases between. Germline CDR1 is MNHEY and CDR2 is SVGEGT. The CDR3 contains 14 residues. CDR3 sequence (DNA): TGTGCCAGCACTCAGGGGTACATGAACACTGAAGCTTTCTTT. It is translated as CASTQGYMNTEAFF.

This clonotype was seen repeatedly, ten times or more. J is TRBJ1-3 and V is TRBV3-1; D not resolved. Germline V CDR1 and CDR2: LGHDT, YNNKEL (reference sequence). Trimming left V 1 base short and J 0 bases short, with 10 bases between. The CDR3 has 16 amino acids. Here the CDR3 reads CASSQASGFSGNTIYF. In DNA form, the CDR3 reads TGTGCCAGCAGCCAAGCTTCAGGATTCTCTGGAAACACCATATATTTT. The full variable domain, completed using reference TRBV3-1 and TRBJ1-3, is DTAVSQTPKYLVTQMGNDKSIKCEQNLGHDTMYWYKQDSKKFLKIMFSYNNKELIINETVPNRFSPKSPDKAHLNLHINSLELGDSAVYFCASSQASGFSGNTIYFGEGSWLTVV.

The rearrangement joins TRBV2 to TRBJ2-1; D may correspond to TRBD1 or TRBD2 (6 bases each). CDR3 size: 15 residues. Germline CDR1 and CDR2: SNHLY and FYNNEI. V lost 1 base to trimming and J lost 8 bases, with 15 bases between them. Here the CDR3 DNA reads TGTGCCAGCAGTGAAGTGGGGGCGGGGTGGGATGAGCAGTTCTTC. This translates into CASSEVGAGWDEQFF.

This clonotype was picked up a small number of times. V and J are TRBV4-1 and TRBJ2-2; 8 bases match TRBD2. CDR1 and CDR2 (germline): MGHRA, YSYEKL. The trim removed 0 bases at V and 5 bases at J, leaving 5 bases unmatched. The CDR3 is 16 amino acids. The CDR3 here is CASSQDTGRGTGELFF. In DNA, the CDR3 is TGCGCCAGCAGCCAAGATACCGGGAGGGGGACCGGGGAGCTGTTTTTT.

This clonotype was counted once. The J gene is TRBJ2-3, the V gene TRBV7-3; D perhaps matches TRBD2 (5 bases). The CDR3 has 15 amino acids. The V and J ends lost 5 bases and 0 bases respectively, with 12 bases between them. Looked up from germline, CDR1 is SGHTA and CDR2 is FQGTGA. The DNA of the CDR3 is TGTGCCAGCAGCCATTACGGGGAAAGCACAGATACGCAGTATTTT. The encoded protein is CASSHYGESTDTQYF.